The rows below give T cell receptor beta chains drawn from one sample of a study of blood T cell repertoires in COVID-19. The table came from immunoSEQ multiplex PCR; TCRdb's copy has only in-frame clones and leaves some out. Here the sample spans 85,000 to 130,000 clones, about 84% being singletons. The sequenced material came from peripheral blood. These receptors were collected from a woman aged 60-75 years with acute or convalescent COVID-19. Both conserved end residues are part of each CDR3. Fields, in order: J gene, V gene, CDR3 protein.

>TRBJ2-7|TRBV28
CASSLPGLAASSYEQYF
>TRBJ2-3|TRBV5-4
CASSFGAGGDTQYF
>TRBJ1-2|TRBV9
CASSVPGQTLGYTF
>TRBJ1-3|TRBV3-1/TRBV3-2
CASSPYSSAGNTIYF
>TRBJ1-4|TRBV5-1
CASSRDFEEKLFF
>TRBJ2-1|TRBV11-3
CASSPGGREGREQFF
>TRBJ1-2|TRBV5-1
CASSLDRKSYGYTF
>TRBJ2-2|TRBV12-3/TRBV12-4
CASSPLFAGELFF
>TRBJ1-2|TRBV7-9
CASSPGGQANYGYTF
>TRBJ2-3|TRBV9
CASSIRREGTDTQYF
>TRBJ1-2|TRBV27
CASSISKGANYGYTF
>TRBJ2-1|TRBV7-9
CASSPLADTYNEQFF
>TRBJ1-6|TRBV9
CASSVRQGNNSPLHF
>TRBJ1-1|TRBV6-1
CASSALGTVMNTEAFF
>TRBJ2-1|TRBV11-2
CASSLVGGAYNEQFF
>TRBJ1-6|TRBV5-1
CASSSFRQGANNSPLHF
>TRBJ2-2|TRBV27
CASSFSPTRLVTGELFF
>TRBJ1-2|TRBV18
CASSSQGGGYTF
>TRBJ2-1|TRBV5-8
CASSRDYPEGQFF
>TRBJ2-1|TRBV5-1
CASSPDWTGLNEQFF
>TRBJ2-7|TRBV7-2
CASRQSLSYEQYF
>TRBJ1-5|TRBV19
CASSPRTGYQPQHF
>TRBJ2-7|TRBV5-1
CASNAGPGSYEQYF
>TRBJ2-3|TRBV18
CASSPPWEGTDTQYF
>TRBJ1-6|TRBV30
CAWQTGGQGSPLHF
>TRBJ2-5|TRBV25-1
CASSEPGFGETQYF
>TRBJ2-7|TRBV27
CASSLVWQGAYEQYF
>TRBJ2-2|TRBV6-1
CASSEVGGSRSGELFF
>TRBJ1-1|TRBV30
CAYNRGSNTEAFF
>TRBJ2-5|TRBV19
CASSRGGTGAGETQYF
>TRBJ1-2|TRBV29-1
CSVGQGLYGYTF
>TRBJ1-1|TRBV21-1
CASSSRTDMNTEAFF
>TRBJ2-2|TRBV19
CASSIKYRGDSTGELFF
>TRBJ1-1|TRBV2
CASSELRYTEAFF
>TRBJ2-1|TRBV7-6
CASSPGATRQVGQFF
>TRBJ1-1|TRBV30
CAWTKRTGGTEAFF
>TRBJ2-3|TRBV7-2
CASRGTSGGAIADTQYF
>TRBJ2-2|TRBV30
CAWSVLGHTGELFF
>TRBJ1-1|TRBV30
CAWSIAWNTEAFF
>TRBJ1-5|TRBV27
CASTLEEVRGNQPQHF
>TRBJ2-7|TRBV28
CASSPRDRAPEQYF
>TRBJ2-1|TRBV5-4
CASSLITGTEQFF
>TRBJ2-3|TRBV7-3
CASSFGGTSGDTQYF
>TRBJ1-1|TRBV5-1
CASTTEGVSTEAFF
>TRBJ2-1|TRBV10-3
CAISATSGGYNEQFF
>TRBJ1-2|TRBV2
CASTREGFYTF
>TRBJ2-3|TRBV9
CASNTGWGTDTQYF